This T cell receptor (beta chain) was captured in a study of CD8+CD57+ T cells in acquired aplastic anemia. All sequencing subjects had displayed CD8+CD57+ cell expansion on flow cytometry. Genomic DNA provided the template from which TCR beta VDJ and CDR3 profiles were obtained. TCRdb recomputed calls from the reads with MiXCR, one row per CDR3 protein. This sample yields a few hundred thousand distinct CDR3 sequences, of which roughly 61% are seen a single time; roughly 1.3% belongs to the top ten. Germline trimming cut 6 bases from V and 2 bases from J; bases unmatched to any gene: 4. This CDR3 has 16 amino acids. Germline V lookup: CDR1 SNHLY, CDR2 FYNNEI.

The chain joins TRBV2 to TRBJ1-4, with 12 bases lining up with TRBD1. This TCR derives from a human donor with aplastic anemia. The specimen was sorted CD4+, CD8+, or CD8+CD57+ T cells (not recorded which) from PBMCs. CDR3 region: CASRPGQGATNEKLFF. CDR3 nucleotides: TGTGCCAGCAGGCCGGGACAGGGGGCGACTAATGAAAAACTGTTTTTT.